There are a few counts of the clone carrying this T cell receptor beta chain. The antigen remains undetermined. Deletions cut 6 bases from V and 4 bases from J, with 12 bases between. CDR3 length: 14 amino acids. Germline V CDR1 and CDR2: SNHLY, FYNNEI. This specimen belongs to a study of cytomegalovirus exposure and HLA in healthy donors. As for the study in general: As released early, the data held 80 million to 90 million unique TCRs from HLA-typed donors.

The PCR had 60 Vbeta and 13 Jbeta primers. Clones were read by immunoSEQ multiplex PCR, and TCRdb kept only the in-frame ones, dropping some. The data hold approximately 82,000 clones, with less than 65% observed a single time. While unrecorded immune exposures were likely, the donors were nominally healthy when sampled. Study-wide results and limits: The authors reported that TCR beta sequences could predict HLA-A and HLA-B alleles. These predictions were accurate for most subjects in the first cohort.

The sequenced sample consisted of PBMCs. The receptor was isolated from a woman in her 30s in good health and CMV-seropositive. J is TRBJ1-4 and V is TRBV2, with D possibly being TRBD1 (5 bases). CDR3 sequence (DNA): TGTGCCAGCAGAGAGGGACTTTATAATGAAAAACTGTTTTTT. Amino acids: CASREGLYNEKLFF.